This passage covers 3 T cell receptor beta chains from one sample sequenced in a study of blood T cell repertoires in COVID-19. Clones were sequenced by immunoSEQ multiplex PCR, and TCRdb holds only the in-frame ones, with some missing. Found here are about 530,000 clones, roughly nine tenths of them singletons; the top ten hold less than 9%. Sequencing was performed on peripheral blood. These receptors were obtained from a woman between 50 and 59 years old with COVID-19, enrolled during active disease.

The rearrangement joins TRBV10-1 to TRBJ1-1; possibly TRBD1 for D (5 bases). Germline V gives CDR1 WNHNN, CDR2 SYGVQD (reference sequence). Deletions cut 2 bases from V and 9 bases from J, with 13 bases between. There are 13 residues in the CDR3. The CDR3 DNA reads as TGCGCCAGCAGTGAGAGCAAAAGGGGCCAAGCTTTCTTT. Its protein is CASSESKRGQAFF.

The chain has TRBV4-2 and TRBJ2-7; 7 nucleotides align to TRBD1. The J segment lost 3 bases and the V segment lost 3 bases, leaving 8 bases of the junction unmatched. This CDR3 contains 15 residues. Looked up from germline, CDR1 is LGHNA and CDR2 is YNFKEQ. The CDR3 protein is CASSHIVGGDYEQYF. DNA for the CDR3: TGTGCCAGCAGCCATATCGTAGGGGGCGACTACGAGCAGTACTTC.

Details on this clone: The same CDR3 is also encoded by other DNA sequences in this sample. The V and J genes are TRBV19 and TRBJ1-5; 12 nucleotides agree with TRBD1. J was trimmed by 5 bases and V by 3 bases; bases with no gene match: 11. Germline CDR1 and CDR2: LNHDA and SQIVND (reference sequence). The CDR3 is made up of 18 amino acids. CDR3 amino acids: CASSMPGQGAGGYQPQHF. The CDR3 region has the DNA TGTGCCAGTAGTATGCCGGGACAGGGGGCGGGGGGGTATCAGCCCCAGCATTTT.